This is a list of T cell receptor beta chains from one sample in a study of blood T cell repertoires in COVID-19. The repertoire was sequenced with immunoSEQ multiplex PCR; TCRdb's copy has only in-frame clones and lacks some. The table has over 150,000 clones, approximately 80% seen once. The sequencing sample was made of peripheral blood. The receptors here all came from a woman aged 55-69 years with acute or convalescent COVID-19. Each CDR3 is given with its conserved first and last residue. Each record gives: D gene, V gene, clone size, J gene, CDR3 protein, CDR3 DNA. A D gene is named only where the DNA matches it firmly. Clone size appears in some rows only: once, few, many, or a class for an expanded clone.

d_call: .
v_call: TRBV3-1/TRBV3-2
clone_size: .
j_call: TRBJ1-1
cdr3_aa: CASSQVLGDTEAFF
cdr3_nt: TGTGCCAGCAGCCAGGTCCTAGGGGACACTGAAGCTTTCTTT

d_call: .
v_call: TRBV7-2
clone_size: .
j_call: TRBJ1-4
cdr3_aa: CASSWTVNEKLFF
cdr3_nt: TGTGCCAGCAGCTGGACAGTTAATGAAAAACTGTTTTTT

d_call: TRBD1
v_call: TRBV10-3
clone_size: .
j_call: TRBJ2-3
cdr3_aa: CAIRGDRGRGGDTQYF
cdr3_nt: TGTGCCATCCGGGGGGACAGGGGGCGCGGGGGAGATACGCAGTATTTT

d_call: .
v_call: TRBV27
clone_size: .
j_call: TRBJ1-2
cdr3_aa: CASRISGGHGYTF
cdr3_nt: TGTGCCAGCAGGATTTCGGGAGGGCATGGCTACACCTTC

d_call: .
v_call: TRBV3-1/TRBV3-2
clone_size: .
j_call: TRBJ2-6
cdr3_aa: CASSQNYLVSGANVLTF
cdr3_nt: TGTGCCAGCAGCCAAAATTACCTAGTCTCTGGGGCCAACGTCCTGACTTTC

d_call: .
v_call: TRBV5-4
clone_size: .
j_call: TRBJ1-3
cdr3_aa: CASIPGGHTIYF
cdr3_nt: TGTGCCAGCATCCCTGGAGGGCACACCATATATTTT

d_call: .
v_call: TRBV18
clone_size: .
j_call: TRBJ1-5
cdr3_aa: CASSPQGSGQPQHF
cdr3_nt: TGTGCCAGCTCACCCCAGGGATCGGGTCAGCCCCAGCATTTT

d_call: TRBD1
v_call: TRBV4-2
clone_size: .
j_call: TRBJ1-4
cdr3_aa: CASSQGQGGLVSEKLFF
cdr3_nt: TGTGCCAGCAGCCAAGGACAGGGTGGTTTGGTTAGTGAAAAACTGTTTTTT

d_call: TRBD2
v_call: TRBV7-2
clone_size: .
j_call: TRBJ2-2
cdr3_aa: CASSPSGGAGGELFF
cdr3_nt: TGTGCCAGCAGCCCCAGCGGGGGGGCCGGCGGGGAGCTGTTTTTT

d_call: .
v_call: TRBV7-8
clone_size: .
j_call: TRBJ1-2
cdr3_aa: CASSLVGAGDYGYTF
cdr3_nt: TGTGCCAGCAGCTTAGTGGGGGCAGGAGACTATGGCTACACCTTC

d_call: .
v_call: TRBV4-2
clone_size: .
j_call: TRBJ1-3
cdr3_aa: CASSQVAAGVGNTIYF
cdr3_nt: TGTGCCAGCAGCCAAGTTGCGGCAGGGGTCGGAAACACCATATATTTT

d_call: TRBD2
v_call: TRBV5-1
clone_size: .
j_call: TRBJ2-3
cdr3_aa: CASSGPGLASTDTQYF
cdr3_nt: TGCGCCAGCAGCGGGCCGGGACTAGCATCGACAGATACGCAGTATTTT

d_call: .
v_call: TRBV9
clone_size: .
j_call: TRBJ2-3
cdr3_aa: CASSVSGFTDTQYF
cdr3_nt: TGTGCCAGCAGCGTAAGCGGGTTCACAGATACGCAGTATTTT

d_call: TRBD2
v_call: TRBV7-2
clone_size: .
j_call: TRBJ2-7
cdr3_aa: CASSRLAGGLLEQYF
cdr3_nt: TGTGCCAGCAGCAGGCTAGCGGGGGGGCTTCTCGAGCAGTACTTC

d_call: TRBD1
v_call: TRBV18
clone_size: .
j_call: TRBJ1-3
cdr3_aa: CASSPPDRGIRNTIYF
cdr3_nt: TGTGCCAGCTCACCACCCGACAGGGGGATACGAAACACCATATATTTT

d_call: TRBD1
v_call: TRBV18
clone_size: .
j_call: TRBJ1-3
cdr3_aa: CASSPRTGLSSGNTIYF
cdr3_nt: TGTGCCAGCTCACCCCGGACAGGATTAAGCTCTGGAAACACCATATATTTT

d_call: TRBD2
v_call: TRBV4-2
clone_size: .
j_call: TRBJ2-5
cdr3_aa: CASSPQERGGVETQYF
cdr3_nt: TGTGCCAGCAGCCCCCAGGAGCGGGGGGGCGTAGAGACCCAGTACTTC

d_call: .
v_call: TRBV19
clone_size: .
j_call: TRBJ1-2
cdr3_aa: CASSRERTNYGYTF
cdr3_nt: TGTGCCAGTTCTAGGGAGAGGACCAACTATGGCTACACCTTC

d_call: TRBD1
v_call: TRBV27
clone_size: .
j_call: TRBJ2-2
cdr3_aa: CASSFRGTANTGELFF
cdr3_nt: TGTGCCAGCAGTTTCAGAGGGACAGCGAACACCGGGGAGCTGTTTTTT

d_call: .
v_call: TRBV11-2
clone_size: .
j_call: TRBJ2-1
cdr3_aa: CASSLERLAGLANEQFF
cdr3_nt: TGTGCCAGCAGCTTAGAAAGGCTAGCAGGTCTTGCCAATGAGCAGTTCTTC

d_call: TRBD1
v_call: TRBV6-1
clone_size: .
j_call: TRBJ1-1
cdr3_aa: CASSDNRGYAEAFF
cdr3_nt: TGTGCCAGCAGTGACAACAGGGGGTACGCTGAAGCTTTCTTT

d_call: TRBD1
v_call: TRBV5-5
clone_size: .
j_call: TRBJ1-5
cdr3_aa: CASSLGTGDYSNQPQHF
cdr3_nt: TGTGCCAGCAGCTTGGGGACAGGGGATTATAGCAATCAGCCCCAGCATTTT

d_call: TRBD1
v_call: TRBV10-3
clone_size: .
j_call: TRBJ2-1
cdr3_aa: CAISETGTGGNEQFF
cdr3_nt: TGTGCCATCAGTGAAACCGGTACAGGGGGAAATGAGCAGTTCTTC

d_call: TRBD1
v_call: TRBV6-5
clone_size: .
j_call: TRBJ2-7
cdr3_aa: CASSNDRGSSYEQYF
cdr3_nt: TGTGCCAGCAGTAACGACAGGGGGTCCTCCTACGAGCAGTACTTC

d_call: .
v_call: TRBV5-4
clone_size: .
j_call: TRBJ1-4
cdr3_aa: CASSLFGEKGLEEKLFF
cdr3_nt: TGTGCCAGCAGCTTGTTCGGGGAAAAGGGACTGGAGGAAAAACTGTTTTTT

d_call: .
v_call: TRBV18
clone_size: .
j_call: TRBJ2-7
cdr3_aa: CASSPLAGGEQYF
cdr3_nt: TGTGCCAGCTCACCCCTCGCGGGCGGCGAGCAGTACTTC

d_call: .
v_call: TRBV7-9
clone_size: .
j_call: TRBJ1-1
cdr3_aa: CASSLDGGTEAFF
cdr3_nt: TGTGCCAGCAGCTTAGATGGGGGGACTGAAGCTTTCTTT

d_call: .
v_call: TRBV5-5
clone_size: .
j_call: TRBJ2-7
cdr3_aa: CASSLGPRTMGRGEQYF
cdr3_nt: TGTGCCAGCAGCTTGGGGCCCCGCACAATGGGGAGAGGAGAGCAGTACTTC

d_call: TRBD1
v_call: TRBV19
clone_size: .
j_call: TRBJ1-4
cdr3_aa: CARYRGRDEKLFF
cdr3_nt: TGTGCCAGGTACAGGGGGCGTGATGAAAAACTGTTTTTT

d_call: TRBD2
v_call: TRBV3-1/TRBV3-2
clone_size: .
j_call: TRBJ2-1
cdr3_aa: CASSRGAGENNEQFF
cdr3_nt: TGTGCCAGCAGCCGAGGGGCGGGGGAGAACAATGAGCAGTTCTTC

d_call: TRBD1
v_call: TRBV5-1
clone_size: .
j_call: TRBJ1-1
cdr3_aa: CASRRTGGTEAFF
cdr3_nt: TGCGCCAGCAGAAGGACAGGGGGCACTGAAGCTTTCTTT

d_call: .
v_call: TRBV18
clone_size: .
j_call: TRBJ2-5
cdr3_aa: CASSQGRGPETQYF
cdr3_nt: TGTGCCAGCTCCCAAGGTAGGGGTCCAGAGACCCAGTACTTC

d_call: .
v_call: TRBV30
clone_size: once
j_call: TRBJ1-4
cdr3_aa: CAWGDPTIQSKLFF
cdr3_nt: TGTGCCTGGGGGGATCCAACTATCCAGTCCAAACTGTTTTTT

d_call: .
v_call: TRBV10-1
clone_size: .
j_call: TRBJ1-5
cdr3_aa: CASSGGLSNQPQHF
cdr3_nt: TGCGCCAGCAGTGGAGGATTAAGCAATCAGCCCCAGCATTTT

d_call: .
v_call: TRBV7-2
clone_size: few
j_call: TRBJ2-3
cdr3_aa: CASSLGGAPDTQYF
cdr3_nt: TGTGCCAGCAGCTTAGGCGGGGCTCCAGATACGCAGTATTTT

d_call: .
v_call: TRBV28
clone_size: .
j_call: TRBJ1-2
cdr3_aa: CASSLTGYNYGYTF
cdr3_nt: TGTGCCAGCAGTCTGACAGGTTATAACTATGGCTACACCTTC

d_call: TRBD1
v_call: TRBV6-5
clone_size: .
j_call: TRBJ1-1
cdr3_aa: CANDREFTEAFF
cdr3_nt: TGTGCCAACGACAGGGAGTTCACTGAAGCTTTCTTT

d_call: TRBD1
v_call: TRBV28
clone_size: few
j_call: TRBJ1-5
cdr3_aa: CASSYRGHQPQHF
cdr3_nt: TGTGCCAGCAGTTACAGGGGCCATCAGCCCCAGCATTTT

d_call: TRBD1
v_call: TRBV18
clone_size: .
j_call: TRBJ2-1
cdr3_aa: CASSPGTGLHYNEQFF
cdr3_nt: TGTGCCAGCTCACCCGGGACAGGGCTTCACTACAATGAGCAGTTCTTC

d_call: .
v_call: TRBV30
clone_size: .
j_call: TRBJ1-5
cdr3_aa: CAWSPGGRQPQHF
cdr3_nt: TGTGCCTGGAGTCCGGGGGGGCGGCAGCCCCAGCATTTT

d_call: TRBD1
v_call: TRBV7-8
clone_size: .
j_call: TRBJ1-5
cdr3_aa: CASSLDRGQEQPQHF
cdr3_nt: TGTGCCAGCAGCTTGGACAGGGGGCAGGAGCAGCCCCAGCATTTT

d_call: TRBD1
v_call: TRBV7-9
clone_size: .
j_call: TRBJ1-4
cdr3_aa: CASSGRDRVRVYSEKLFF
cdr3_nt: TGTGCCAGCAGCGGGCGGGACAGGGTTCGGGTTTATAGTGAAAAACTGTTTTTT

d_call: TRBD2
v_call: TRBV6-6
clone_size: .
j_call: TRBJ2-4
cdr3_aa: CASSYALGTKYF
cdr3_nt: TGTGCCAGCAGTTACGCCTTAGGGACTAAGTACTTC

d_call: .
v_call: TRBV5-6
clone_size: once
j_call: TRBJ2-1
cdr3_aa: CASSSDWGRLDEQFF
cdr3_nt: TGTGCCAGCAGCTCTGACTGGGGGCGGCTCGATGAGCAGTTCTTC

d_call: TRBD1
v_call: TRBV5-1
clone_size: .
j_call: TRBJ2-7
cdr3_aa: CASSSDRGGYEQYF
cdr3_nt: TGCGCCAGCAGCTCGGACAGGGGGGGATACGAGCAGTACTTC

d_call: .
v_call: TRBV28
clone_size: .
j_call: TRBJ1-1
cdr3_aa: CATLRQPEAFF
cdr3_nt: TGTGCCACCCTGAGACAGCCTGAAGCTTTCTTT

d_call: .
v_call: TRBV7-9
clone_size: .
j_call: TRBJ1-2
cdr3_aa: CASSHHSRLSVNGYTF
cdr3_nt: TGTGCCAGCAGTCATCATTCCAGACTCTCAGTCAATGGCTACACCTTC

d_call: TRBD1
v_call: TRBV6-1
clone_size: .
j_call: TRBJ1-6
cdr3_aa: CASSEWDRSYNSPLHF
cdr3_nt: TGTGCCAGCAGTGAATGGGACAGGAGTTATAATTCACCCCTCCACTTT

d_call: .
v_call: TRBV19
clone_size: few
j_call: TRBJ1-2
cdr3_aa: CASSKRAFRDYGYTF
cdr3_nt: TGTGCCAGTAGTAAGAGAGCGTTTCGGGACTATGGCTACACCTTC

d_call: TRBD1
v_call: TRBV7-2
clone_size: few
j_call: TRBJ1-6
cdr3_aa: CASSLGFSFLGQRNSPLHF
cdr3_nt: TGTGCCAGCAGCTTAGGGTTTTCTTTTCTGGGACAGCGTAATTCACCCCTCCACTTT

d_call: TRBD1
v_call: TRBV6-6
clone_size: .
j_call: TRBJ1-5
cdr3_aa: CASSYPGQGAGQPQHF
cdr3_nt: TGTGCCAGCAGTTATCCGGGACAGGGGGCCGGTCAGCCCCAGCATTTT

d_call: TRBD1
v_call: TRBV29-1
clone_size: .
j_call: TRBJ1-1
cdr3_aa: CSVERRGQGGRTEAFF
cdr3_nt: TGCAGCGTTGAGCGGAGGGGACAGGGGGGAAGAACTGAAGCTTTCTTT

d_call: TRBD2
v_call: TRBV3-1/TRBV3-2
clone_size: .
j_call: TRBJ2-1
cdr3_aa: CASSLREVAGGSYNEQFF
cdr3_nt: TGTGCCAGCAGCCTGCGGGAAGTAGCGGGGGGGTCCTACAATGAGCAGTTCTTC